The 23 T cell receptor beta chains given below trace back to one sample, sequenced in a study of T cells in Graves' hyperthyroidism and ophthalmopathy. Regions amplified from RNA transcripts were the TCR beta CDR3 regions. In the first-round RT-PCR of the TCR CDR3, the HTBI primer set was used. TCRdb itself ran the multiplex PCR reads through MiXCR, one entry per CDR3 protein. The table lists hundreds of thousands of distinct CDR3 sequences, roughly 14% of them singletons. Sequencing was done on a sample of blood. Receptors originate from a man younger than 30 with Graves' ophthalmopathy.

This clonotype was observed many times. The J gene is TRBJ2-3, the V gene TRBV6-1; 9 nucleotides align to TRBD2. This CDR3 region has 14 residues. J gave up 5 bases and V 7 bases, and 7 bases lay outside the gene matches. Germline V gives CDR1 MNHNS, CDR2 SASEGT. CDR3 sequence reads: CASIASAGGDTQYF. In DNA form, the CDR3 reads TGTGCCAGCATTGCCTCAGCGGGAGGAGATACGCAGTATTTT.

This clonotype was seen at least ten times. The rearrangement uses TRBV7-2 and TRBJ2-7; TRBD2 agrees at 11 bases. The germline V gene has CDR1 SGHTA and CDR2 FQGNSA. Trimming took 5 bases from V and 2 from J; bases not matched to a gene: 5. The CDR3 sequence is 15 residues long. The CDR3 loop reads CASSLSGGDPYEQYF. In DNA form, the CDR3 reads TGTGCCAGCAGCCTTAGCGGGGGGGACCCCTACGAGCAGTACTTC.

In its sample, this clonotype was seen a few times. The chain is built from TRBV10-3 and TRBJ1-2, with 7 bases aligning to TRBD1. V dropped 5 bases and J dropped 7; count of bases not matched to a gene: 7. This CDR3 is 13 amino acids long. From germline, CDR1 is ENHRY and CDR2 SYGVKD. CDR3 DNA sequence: TGTGCCATCAGTCTTACACAGGGGTCTGGCTACACCTTC. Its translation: CAISLTQGSGYTF.

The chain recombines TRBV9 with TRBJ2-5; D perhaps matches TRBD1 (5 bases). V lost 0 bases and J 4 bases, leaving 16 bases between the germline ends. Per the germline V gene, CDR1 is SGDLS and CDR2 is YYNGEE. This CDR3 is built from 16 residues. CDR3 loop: CASSVDRWKGRETQYF. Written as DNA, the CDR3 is TGTGCCAGCAGCGTAGACAGGTGGAAGGGTCGAGAGACCCAGTACTTC.

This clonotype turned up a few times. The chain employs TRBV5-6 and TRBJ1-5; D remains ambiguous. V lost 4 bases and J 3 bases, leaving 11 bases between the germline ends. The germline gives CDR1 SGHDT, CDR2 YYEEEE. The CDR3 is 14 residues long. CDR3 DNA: TGTGCCAGCAGCATCCAAGGGAACAATCAGCCCCAGCATTTT. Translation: CASSIQGNNQPQHF.

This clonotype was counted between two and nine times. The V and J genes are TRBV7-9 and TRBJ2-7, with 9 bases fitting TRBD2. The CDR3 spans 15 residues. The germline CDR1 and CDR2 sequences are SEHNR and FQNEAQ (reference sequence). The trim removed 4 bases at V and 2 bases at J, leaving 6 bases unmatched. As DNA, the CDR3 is TGTGCCAGCAGCTCGGCTAGCGGGGAGACCTACGAGCAGTACTTC. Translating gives CASSSASGETYEQYF.

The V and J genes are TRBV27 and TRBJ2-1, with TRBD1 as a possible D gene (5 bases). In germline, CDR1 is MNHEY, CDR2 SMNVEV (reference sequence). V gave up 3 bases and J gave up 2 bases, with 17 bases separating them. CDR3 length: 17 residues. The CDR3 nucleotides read TGTGCCAGCAGTTTCACCCCCGGGCAGGGCCCCTACAATGAGCAGTTCTTC. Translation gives CASSFTPGQGPYNEQFF.

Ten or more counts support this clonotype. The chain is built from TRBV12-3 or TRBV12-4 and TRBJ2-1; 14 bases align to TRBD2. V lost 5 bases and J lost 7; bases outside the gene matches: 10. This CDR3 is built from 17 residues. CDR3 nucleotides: TGTGCCAGCAGTCCTCGGACTAGCGGGGGGCACAAAAATGAGCAGTTCTTC. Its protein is CASSPRTSGGHKNEQFF.

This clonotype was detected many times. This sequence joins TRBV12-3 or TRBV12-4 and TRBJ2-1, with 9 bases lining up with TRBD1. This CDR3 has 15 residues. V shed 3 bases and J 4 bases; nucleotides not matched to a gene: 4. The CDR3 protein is CASSLRTGDYNEQFF. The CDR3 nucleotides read TGTGCCAGCAGTTTGCGGACAGGGGATTACAATGAGCAGTTCTTC.

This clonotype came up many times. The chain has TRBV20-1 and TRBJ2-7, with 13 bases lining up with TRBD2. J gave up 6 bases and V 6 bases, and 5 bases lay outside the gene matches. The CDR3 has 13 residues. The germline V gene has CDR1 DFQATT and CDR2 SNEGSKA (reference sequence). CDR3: CSAEGLAGTEQYF. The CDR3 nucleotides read TGCAGTGCGGAGGGACTAGCGGGGACCGAGCAGTACTTC.

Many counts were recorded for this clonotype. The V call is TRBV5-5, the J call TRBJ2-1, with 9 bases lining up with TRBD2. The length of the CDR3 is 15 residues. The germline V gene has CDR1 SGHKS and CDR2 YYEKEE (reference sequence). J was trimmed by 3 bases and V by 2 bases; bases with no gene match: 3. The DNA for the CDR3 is TGTGCCAGCAGCTTCCCAGCGGGAGGCTACAATGAGCAGTTCTTC. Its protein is CASSFPAGGYNEQFF.

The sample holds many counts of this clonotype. The DNA for the CDR3 is TGTGCCTGGAGAAAACTCCGGGACACAGGAAACACCATATATTTT. Amino acid sequence: CAWRKLRDTGNTIYF. J is TRBJ1-3 and V is TRBV30, with a tentative D call TRBD1 (6 bases). V lost 3 bases to trimming and J lost 4 bases, with 16 bases between them. This CDR3 spans 15 amino acids. Germline-derived CDR1 and CDR2 are GTSNPN and SVGIG (reference sequence).

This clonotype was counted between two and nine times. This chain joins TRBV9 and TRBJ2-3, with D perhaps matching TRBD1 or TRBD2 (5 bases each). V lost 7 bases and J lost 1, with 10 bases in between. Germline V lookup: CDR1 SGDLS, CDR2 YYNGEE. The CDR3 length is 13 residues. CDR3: CASVSGRTDTQYF. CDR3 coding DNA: TGTGCCAGCGTTTCGGGACGCACAGATACGCAGTATTTT.

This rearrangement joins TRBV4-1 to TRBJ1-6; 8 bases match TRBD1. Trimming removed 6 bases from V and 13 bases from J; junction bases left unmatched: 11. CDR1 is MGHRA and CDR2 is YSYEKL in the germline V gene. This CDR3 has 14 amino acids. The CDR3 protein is CASRSETGVAPLHF. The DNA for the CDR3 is TGCGCCAGCAGGAGTGAGACAGGGGTGGCCCCCCTCCACTTT.

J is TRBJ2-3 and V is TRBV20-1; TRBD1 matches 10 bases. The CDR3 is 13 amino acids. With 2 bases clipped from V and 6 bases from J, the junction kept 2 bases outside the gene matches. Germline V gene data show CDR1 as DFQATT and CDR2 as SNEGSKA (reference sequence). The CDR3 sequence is CSARRTGGDTQYF. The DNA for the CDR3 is TGCAGTGCTAGACGGACAGGGGGGGATACGCAGTATTTT.

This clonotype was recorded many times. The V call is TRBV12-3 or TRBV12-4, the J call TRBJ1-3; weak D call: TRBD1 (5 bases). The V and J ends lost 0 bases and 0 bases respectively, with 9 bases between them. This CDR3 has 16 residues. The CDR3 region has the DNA TGTGCCAGCAGTTTAGCGGGGCCCAACTCTGGAAACACCATATATTTT. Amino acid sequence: CASSLAGPNSGNTIYF.

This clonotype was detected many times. This CDR3 is CSARRDRGYGYTF. CDR3 DNA sequence: TGCAGTGCTAGAAGGGACAGGGGCTATGGCTACACCTTC. The chain uses TRBV20-1 and TRBJ1-2; 10 bases fit TRBD1. V lost 2 bases to trimming and J lost 4 bases; unmatched junction nucleotides: 1. The CDR3 contains 13 residues. Germline V gene lookup returns CDR1 DFQATT and CDR2 SNEGSKA (reference sequence).

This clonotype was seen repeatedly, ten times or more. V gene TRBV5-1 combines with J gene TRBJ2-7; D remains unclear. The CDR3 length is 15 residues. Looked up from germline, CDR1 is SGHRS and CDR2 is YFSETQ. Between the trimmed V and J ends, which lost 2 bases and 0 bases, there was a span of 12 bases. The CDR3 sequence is CASSFDQLNSYEQYF. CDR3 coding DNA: TGCGCCAGCAGCTTTGATCAGCTGAACTCCTACGAGCAGTACTTC.

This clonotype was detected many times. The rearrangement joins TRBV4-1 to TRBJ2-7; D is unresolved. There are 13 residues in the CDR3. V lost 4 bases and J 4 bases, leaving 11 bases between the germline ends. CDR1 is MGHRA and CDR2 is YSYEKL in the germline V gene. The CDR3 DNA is TGCGCCAGCAGCCGCTCGCCCTATTACGAGCAGTACTTC. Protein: CASSRSPYYEQYF.

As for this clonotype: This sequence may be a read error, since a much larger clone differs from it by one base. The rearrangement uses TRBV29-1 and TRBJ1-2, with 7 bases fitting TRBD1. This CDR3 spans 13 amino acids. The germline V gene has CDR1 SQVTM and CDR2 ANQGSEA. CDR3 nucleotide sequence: TGCAGAGTTGAACGGACAGGAGGCTATGGCTACACCTTC. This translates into CRVERTGGYGYTF.

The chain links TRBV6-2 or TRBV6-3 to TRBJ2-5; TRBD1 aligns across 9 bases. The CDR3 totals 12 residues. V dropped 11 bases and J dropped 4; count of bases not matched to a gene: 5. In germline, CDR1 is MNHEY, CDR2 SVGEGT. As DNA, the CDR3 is TGTGCCGGCCGGGGACAGGGAGAGACCCAGTACTTC. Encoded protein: CAGRGQGETQYF.

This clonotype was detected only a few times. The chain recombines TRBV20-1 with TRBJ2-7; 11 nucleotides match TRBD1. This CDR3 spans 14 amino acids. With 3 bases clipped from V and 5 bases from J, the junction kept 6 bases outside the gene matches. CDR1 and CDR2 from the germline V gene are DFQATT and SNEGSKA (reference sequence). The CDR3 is CSARGGQGVNEQYF. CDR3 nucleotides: TGCAGTGCTAGGGGGGGACAGGGGGTGAACGAGCAGTACTTC.

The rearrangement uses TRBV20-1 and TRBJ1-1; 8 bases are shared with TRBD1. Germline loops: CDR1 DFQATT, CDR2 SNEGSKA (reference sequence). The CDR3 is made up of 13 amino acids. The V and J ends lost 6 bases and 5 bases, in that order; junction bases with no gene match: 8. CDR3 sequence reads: CSAAGGLGTEAFF. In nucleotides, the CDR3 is TGCAGTGCGGCAGGGGGCTTGGGTACTGAAGCTTTCTTT.